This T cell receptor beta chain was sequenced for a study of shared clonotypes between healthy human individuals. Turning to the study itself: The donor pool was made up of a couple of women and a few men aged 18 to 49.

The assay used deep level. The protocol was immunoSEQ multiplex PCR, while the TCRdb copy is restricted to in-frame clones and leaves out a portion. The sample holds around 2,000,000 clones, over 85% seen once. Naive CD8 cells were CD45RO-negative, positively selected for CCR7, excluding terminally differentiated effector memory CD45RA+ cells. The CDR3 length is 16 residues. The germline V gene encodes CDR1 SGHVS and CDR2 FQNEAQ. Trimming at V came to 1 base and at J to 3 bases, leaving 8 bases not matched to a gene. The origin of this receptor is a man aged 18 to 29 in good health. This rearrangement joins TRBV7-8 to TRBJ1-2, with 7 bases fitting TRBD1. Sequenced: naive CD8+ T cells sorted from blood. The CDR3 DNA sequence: TGTGCCAGCAGCTTAGTTAAGGGGGCAATTGACTATGGCTACACCTTC. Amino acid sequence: CASSLVKGAIDYGYTF.